Below are 22 T cell receptor beta chains sequenced from a single sample in a study of monozygotic twins with inflammatory bowel disease. Using the 5' RACE reads, TCRdb records one entry per CDR3 protein without DNA. The sample's table shows around 450,000 distinct CDR3 sequences. The sample comprised blood. Receptors originate from a human donor with ulcerative colitis or Crohn's disease, or a healthy co-twin of an affected twin (not recorded which).

V usage is TRBV5-1 and J usage is TRBJ2-5; TCRdb reports TRBD2, a call that lacks DNA to check it against. The length of the CDR3 is 17 residues. Per the germline V gene, CDR1 is SGHRS and CDR2 is YFSETQ. The CDR3 loop reads CASSRSRLAGTGETQYF.

The genes are TRBV29-1 and TRBJ2-3; TCRdb designates TRBD2, a call that cannot be tested without DNA. CDR3 size: 13 residues. CDR1 is SQVTM and CDR2 is ANQGSEA in the germline V gene. CDR3 loop: CSVEVAEADTQYF.

The chain couples TRBV5-1 to TRBJ2-6. Germline V lookup: CDR1 SGHRS, CDR2 YFSETQ. The CDR3 consists of 15 residues. This CDR3 reads CASSLENSGANVLTF.

V and J are TRBV7-8 and TRBJ2-1; TCRdb returns TRBD2, unconfirmable since there is no DNA. The germline V gene encodes CDR1 SGHVS and CDR2 FQNEAQ. CDR3 length: 17 amino acids. The CDR3 is CASSLVGPGITLNEQFF.

The CDR3 protein is CAISESLRDQPQHF. The chain couples TRBV10-3 to TRBJ1-5; TCRdb outputs TRBD1, but without DNA this stays unchecked. The CDR3 contains 14 residues. Germline V gives CDR1 ENHRY, CDR2 SYGVKD.

The genes are TRBV4-2 and TRBJ1-1; TCRdb's assignment of TRBD1 cannot be checked, as there is no DNA. The length of the CDR3 is 13 residues. Germline lookup yields CDR1 LGHNA and CDR2 YNFKEQ. CDR3 loop: CASSQDRGIEAFF.

The V gene is TRBV6-6, the J gene TRBJ1-2. This CDR3 has 13 residues. From germline, CDR1 is MNHNY and CDR2 SVGAGI (reference sequence). CDR3 protein: CASRSQLTYGYTF.

The chain links TRBV9 to TRBJ1-4; TCRdb lists TRBD1, though no DNA is available to test this call. The germline gives CDR1 SGDLS, CDR2 YYNGEE. CDR3 length: 15 amino acids. This CDR3 is CASSTRTGDGEKLFF. The whole variable domain, remainder taken from reference TRBV9 and TRBJ1-4, is DSGVTQTPKHLITATGQRVTLRCSPRSGDLSVYWYQQSLDQGLQFLIQYYNGEERAKGNILERFSAQQFPDLHSELNLSSLELGDSALYFCASSTRTGDGEKLFFGSGTQLSVL.

V gene TRBV7-2 combines with J gene TRBJ2-7. The CDR3 extends over 14 amino acids. Germline V lookup: CDR1 SGHTA, CDR2 FQGNSA. The CDR3 loop is CASSLAVGAYEQYF.

The chain recombines TRBV5-6 with TRBJ2-3. The CDR3 extends over 14 amino acids. CDR1 SGHDT and CDR2 YYEEEE come from the germline V gene. CDR3 region: CASSFDSGTDTQYF.

The V call is TRBV29-1, the J call TRBJ1-1; TCRdb's D gene call, TRBD1, goes unchecked for lack of DNA. Germline CDR1 reads SQVTM; CDR2 reads ANQGSEA. This CDR3 is 14 amino acids long. The CDR3 is CSVGGLTGATEAFF.

The chain combines TRBV11-2 with TRBJ2-6; the D gene TCRdb calls, TRBD2, cannot be checked with no DNA. The germline V gene encodes CDR1 SGHAT and CDR2 FQNNGV. This CDR3 has 18 amino acids. The CDR3 here is CASSSPLAGGGGANVLTF.

The V gene is TRBV12-3 or TRBV12-4, the J gene TRBJ1-2; checking the TCRdb D call of TRBD1 is not possible without DNA. The CDR3 has 14 residues. The chain's CDR3 is CASSPDSPPRGHTF.

The chain couples TRBV5-6 to TRBJ2-1; TCRdb's D call, TRBD1, is unchecked because there is no DNA. Germline assignment: CDR1 SGHDT and CDR2 YYEEEE. The length of the CDR3 is 15 residues. Here the CDR3 reads CASSHRGVTYNEQFF.

CDR3: CSVVGLAGDGYNEQFF. This chain connects TRBV29-1 to TRBJ2-1; with no DNA, the TCRdb D assignment of TRBD2 cannot be verified. The length of the CDR3 is 16 residues. Germline V lookup: CDR1 SQVTM, CDR2 ANQGSEA.

V and J are TRBV7-8 and TRBJ1-5. Germline V gives CDR1 SGHVS, CDR2 FQNEAQ. The CDR3 runs 14 residues. The CDR3 reads CASSSGVGYQPQHF.

The chain has TRBV18 and TRBJ2-1. The germline gives CDR1 KGHSH, CDR2 LQKENI. The CDR3 length is 11 residues. The CDR3: CASSPDRGQFF.

This chain connects TRBV4-3 to TRBJ1-1; TCRdb picks TRBD1, but there is no DNA to check that call. Per germline, CDR1 LGHNA and CDR2 YSLEER. The CDR3 consists of 17 residues. CDR3 in amino acids: CASSQDRETRTGGTAFF.

This rearrangement joins TRBV28 to TRBJ2-1; TCRdb designates TRBD1, a call that cannot be tested without DNA. CDR1 MDHEN and CDR2 SYDVKM come from the germline V gene. There are 16 residues in the CDR3. The CDR3 is CASSFLGQGLYNEQFF. Based on the CDR3 plus reference TRBV28 and TRBJ2-1, the full variable domain is DVKVTQSSRYLVKRTGEKVFLECVQDMDHENMFWYRQDPGLGLRLIYFSYDVKMKEKGDIPEGYSVSREKKERFSLILESASTNQTSMYLCASSFLGQGLYNEQFFGPGTRLTVL.

The rearrangement joins TRBV4-1 to TRBJ1-1. From germline, CDR1 is MGHRA and CDR2 YSYEKL. The CDR3 has 14 amino acids. Here the CDR3 reads CASSQDLWGTEAFF.

The gene calls are TRBV4-2 and TRBJ2-2; without DNA, the TCRdb call of TRBD1 cannot be checked. Germline-derived CDR1 and CDR2 are LGHNA and YNFKEQ. This CDR3 is 16 amino acids long. The CDR3 protein is CASSQDPSGETGELFF.

The V and J genes are TRBV4-3 and TRBJ2-5; there is no DNA to check the TCRdb D call of TRBD1. This CDR3 contains 16 residues. Germline CDR1 reads LGHNA; CDR2 reads YSLEER. This CDR3 is CASSQGWTGFQETQYF.